The 12 T cell receptor beta chains listed next were all sequenced from one sample in a study of blood T cell repertoires in COVID-19. Sequencing was performed with immunoSEQ multiplex PCR; in TCRdb, only in-frame clones are kept and a portion is missing. The sample lists tens of thousands of clones; about 86% were seen once. The sequenced sample consisted of peripheral blood. The receptor set was obtained from a woman at least 80 years old in a cohort sampled during active or convalescent COVID-19.

The V call is TRBV5-1, the J call TRBJ1-1, with 11 nucleotides matching TRBD1. With 0 bases clipped from V and 4 bases from J, the junction kept 8 bases outside the gene matches. The CDR3 sequence is 17 residues long. Looked up from germline, CDR1 is SGHRS and CDR2 is YFSETQ. Written as DNA, the CDR3 is TGCGCCAGCAGCTTGGCCTGGGGGGACAGGGGGAGCACTGAAGCTTTCTTT. Protein sequence: CASSLAWGDRGSTEAFF.

The table lists this clone with a few counts. This rearrangement joins TRBV9 to TRBJ2-1; 7 nucleotides align to TRBD2. V was pared by 2 bases and J by 8 bases, with 10 bases of the junction left unmatched. CDR3 length: 15 residues. Germline assignment: CDR1 SGDLS and CDR2 YYNGEE. CDR3 DNA: TGTGCCAGCAGCGTCGGACTAGAATTGACGGATGAGCAGTTCTTC. Its translation: CASSVGLELTDEQFF.

V is TRBV15 and J is TRBJ1-5; 9 bases align to TRBD1. The J segment lost 4 bases and the V segment lost 8 bases, leaving 6 bases of the junction unmatched. From germline, CDR1 is LNHNV and CDR2 YYDKDF (reference sequence). This CDR3 region has 14 residues. The CDR3, as DNA: TGTGCCACCGGGACAGGGCAGAGTAATCAGCCCCAGCATTTT. Protein product: CATGTGQSNQPQHF.

This chain connects TRBV9 to TRBJ2-7; D is perhaps TRBD2 (6 bases). Germline CDR1 is SGDLS and CDR2 is YYNGEE. The CDR3 spans 15 residues. Trimming cost V 3 bases and J 4 bases, with 17 bases left between them. CDR3 amino acids: CASSAEYAGTYEQYF. DNA of the CDR3: TGTGCCAGCAGCGCCGAGTACGCGGGAACGTACGAGCAGTACTTC.

The V call is TRBV5-1, the J call TRBJ2-7, with 7 bases fitting TRBD2. V gave up 2 bases and J gave up 5 bases; unmatched junction bases: 7. Germline-derived CDR1 and CDR2 are SGHRS and YFSETQ. The CDR3 consists of 14 residues. The CDR3 coding sequence is TGCGCCAGCAGCTTCGGCAGGGAGGGTGACGAGCAGTACGTC. Translating gives CASSFGREGDEQYV.

V gene TRBV30 combines with J gene TRBJ2-2; D perhaps matches TRBD2 (6 bases). Trimming left V 3 bases short and J 2 bases short, with 13 bases between. Per the germline V gene, CDR1 is GTSNPN and CDR2 is SVGIG (reference sequence). The CDR3 totals 15 residues. CDR3 bases: TGTGCCTGGAGGCGGGCTAGCGTCAACACCGGGGAGCTGTTTTTT. It yields the protein CAWRRASVNTGELFF.

This clone was seen only a few times. J is TRBJ2-7 and V is TRBV3-1 (or the pseudogene TRBV3-2); 7 nucleotides agree with TRBD2. V dropped 4 bases and J dropped 3; count of bases not matched to a gene: 18. Germline values: CDR1 LGHDT, CDR2 YNNKEL (reference sequence). The CDR3 extends over 18 amino acids. The CDR3 DNA reads as TGTGCCAGCAGCCTCAAAACCGATAGCGGGCCATTCCTCTACGAGCAGTACGTC. Protein product: CASSLKTDSGPFLYEQYV.

The chain links TRBV2 to TRBJ2-3; TRBD2 is a possible D gene (5 bases). The CDR3 totals 15 residues. V was cut by 2 bases and J by 1 base, with 10 bases left in between. Germline CDR1 SNHLY, CDR2 FYNNEI. The CDR3 region has the DNA TGTGCCAGCAGTGAAAAGCGGATGGGCACAGATACGCAGTATTTT. This translates into CASSEKRMGTDTQYF. Combining the CDR3 with reference TRBV2 and TRBJ2-3 gives the whole variable domain EPEVTQTPSHQVTQMGQEVILRCVPISNHLYFYWYRQILGQKVEFLVSFYNNEISEKSEIFDDQFSVERPDGSNFTLKIRSTKLEDSAMYFCASSEKRMGTDTQYFGPGTRLTVL.

This clone occurred a few times. This chain uses TRBV3-1 (or the pseudogene TRBV3-2) with TRBJ1-2; possibly TRBD1 for D (5 bases). The V end was cut by 4 bases, the J end by 3 bases, with 6 bases between. This CDR3 contains 12 residues. Per the germline V gene, CDR1 is LGHDT and CDR2 is YNNKEL (reference sequence). As DNA, the CDR3 is TGTGCCAGCAGCCGGGGGGACTATGGCTACACCTTC. Protein product: CASSRGDYGYTF.

V and J are TRBV28 and TRBJ1-1; 10 nucleotides match TRBD1. The CDR3 loop spans 17 amino acids. Germline V CDR1 and CDR2: MDHEN, SYDVKM. Trimming at V came to 5 bases and at J to 5 bases, leaving 14 bases not matched to a gene. CDR3 protein: CASSDIPGQGRSTEAFF. Written as DNA, the CDR3 is TGTGCCAGCAGTGACATACCGGGACAGGGGCGAAGTACTGAAGCTTTCTTT.

The table lists this clone with a few counts. This chain connects TRBV5-1 to TRBJ2-7; TRBD2 is a possible D gene (5 bases). Trimming stripped 4 bases from V and 5 bases from J, with 16 bases between. The CDR3 has 14 amino acids. CDR1 is SGHRS, CDR2 YFSETQ, per germline. Here the CDR3 reads CASSTGLSTDEQYF. The CDR3, as DNA: TGCGCCAGCAGCACTGGACTGTCGACGGACGAGCAGTACTTC.

The rearrangement links TRBV19 to TRBJ2-3, with 7 bases fitting TRBD2. Looked up from germline, CDR1 is LNHDA and CDR2 is SQIVND (reference sequence). This CDR3 is 16 amino acids long. The ends lost 0 bases at V and 4 bases at J; junction bases unmatched: 7. In DNA form, the CDR3 reads TGTGCCAGTAGTATAGAGGGCGGGAGAGGTTCAGATACGCAGTATTTT. It is translated as CASSIEGGRGSDTQYF.